This T cell receptor (beta chain) was sequenced in a study of HIV-infected patients and healthy controls. Germline V gene data show CDR1 as MDHEN and CDR2 as SYDVKM. The CDR3 contains 11 residues. V was shortened by 2 bases and J by 7 bases, with 3 bases between the two germline ends. Around 0.5 ug RNA was reverse transcribed with alpha and beta constant-region primers. Alpha and beta chain libraries were made separately by chain-specific third strand synthesis with multiplexing indices. Ligation attached cDNA to a 5' RACE adapter that carried a random hexamer and SP2 site. Two random hexamers, added before amplification and joined, formed each molecule's 12-nucleotide barcode. Each CDR3 protein is one row after TCRdb ran MiXCR on the 5' RACE reads. Of just over 15,000 distinct CDR3 sequences in the sample, about 7% were seen once. Study conclusions and caveats: During therapy, HIV-associated CDR3s fell significantly in frequency, while CMV-associated CDR3s did not change significantly. HIV+ repertoires were severely depleted of MAIT alpha-chain CDR3s, unlike healthy controls.

There are many counts of this clonotype. Its antigen is still unknown. No cell fractionation was done, so the repertoire covers all unsorted peripheral blood T cells. The chain couples TRBV28 to TRBJ2-1, with D unclear. This sequence originates from an adult in good health. Sequencing was done on a sample of blood. In nucleotides, the CDR3 is TGTGCCAGCAGTTTAGTTAATGAGCAGTTCTTC. The encoded protein is CASSLVNEQFF.